What follows is one TCR beta chain and its context. The antigen is unknown. Germline lookup yields CDR1 MNHEY and CDR2 SVGAGI. The CDR3 consists of 15 residues. V lost 0 bases, J lost 6 bases, and 9 bases lay in between. The sample is drawn from a study of T cell responses to AZD1222 COVID-19 vaccine. The assay was immunoSEQ multiplex PCR, and TCRdb's table has in-frame clones only and misses some. Among over 15,000 clones listed, 88% were seen once. The study, taken as a whole, reports: Baseline serostatus was positive in only six or seven AZD1222 recipients. Elevations in Spike-specific TCR breadth and depth followed administration of two AZD1222 doses.

This sequence was found in an adult who received the AZD1222 COVID-19 vaccine. Specimen: peripheral blood, collected 28 days after the second AZD1222 dose. The rearrangement uses TRBV6-5 and TRBJ2-6; a possible D gene is TRBD1 (5 bases). This CDR3 is CASSYSQGAANVLTF. The CDR3 DNA follows: TGTGCCAGCAGTTACTCGCAGGGTGCGGCCAACGTCCTGACTTTC.